This is a list of T cell receptor beta chains from one sample in a study of blood T cells in healthy people across ages. Using its own MiXCR run on the 5' RACE reads, TCRdb lists one record per CDR3 protein. Of fewer than 2 million distinct CDR3 sequences in the sample, around 42% were seen once. Input material: blood. These receptors originate from a human donor in good health. Both conserved end residues are part of each CDR3.

V: TRBV7-9; J: TRBJ2-2; CDR3: CASSFAPTGELFF
V: TRBV5-1; J: TRBJ2-1; CDR3: CASGPGGARENEQFF
V: TRBV27; J: TRBJ1-2; CDR3: CASSERVRGYTF
V: TRBV7-9; J: TRBJ2-7; CDR3: CASSFGGSRSYEQYF
V: TRBV7-2; J: TRBJ2-1; CDR3: CASSLWLGAPYNEQFF
V: TRBV5-1; J: TRBJ1-2; CDR3: CASSMDRYYGYTF
V: TRBV5-1; J: TRBJ2-3; CDR3: CASRLIPGDTQYF
V: TRBV6-6; J: TRBJ2-5; CDR3: CASSYSRTGSGRETQYF
V: TRBV12-3/TRBV12-4; J: TRBJ2-7; CDR3: CASSGLAKDHPSSYEQYF
V: TRBV20-1; J: TRBJ1-1; CDR3: CSAYGTDTETFF
V: TRBV15; J: TRBJ2-3; CDR3: CATSRFRLSADTQYF
V: TRBV5-1; J: TRBJ1-1; CDR3: CASSRITGPMNTEAFF
V: TRBV20-1; J: TRBJ2-1; CDR3: CSASARGLALRNEQFF
V: TRBV4-3; J: TRBJ1-1; CDR3: CASSQAPQGLGTEAFF
V: TRBV7-9; J: TRBJ1-2; CDR3: CASSLWAPPGRSDYGYTF